This record looks at one T cell receptor (beta chain) sequence and its context. Antigen unknown. This CDR3 is built from 16 residues. The ends lost 0 bases at V and 6 bases at J; junction bases unmatched: 9. CDR1 SQVTM and CDR2 ANQGSEA come from the germline V gene. The sample originates from a study of graft-versus-host responses after intestinal transplantation. Across the study: Grafts that recipients had were multivisceral, liver-intestinal, or isolated intestinal transplants. Each patient got anti-thymocyte globulin induction, then tacrolimus and steroids for around three years.

Clones were sequenced by immunoSEQ multiplex PCR, and TCRdb holds only the in-frame ones, with some missing. The data show around 99,000 clones, with around 93% seen just once and more than 1.5% held by the top ten. Study outcomes and limitations: GvH clones detected in recipient marrow included some appearing first in ileum or blood. Subjects displaying graft-donor T cell macrochimerism possessed elevated graft-versus-host to host-versus-graft clonal ratios inside allografts.

The rearrangement joins TRBV29-1 to TRBJ2-3; 10 nucleotides match TRBD2. The specimen was unstimulated CD8+ T cells sorted from spleen or lymph node cells, collected before intestinal transplant. The sequence derives from a human donor who received an intestinal transplant. Written as DNA, the CDR3 is TGCAGCGTTGAAGATGGGGCTAGCGGGGGTGGGGATACGCAGTATTTT. Its translation: CSVEDGASGGGDTQYF.